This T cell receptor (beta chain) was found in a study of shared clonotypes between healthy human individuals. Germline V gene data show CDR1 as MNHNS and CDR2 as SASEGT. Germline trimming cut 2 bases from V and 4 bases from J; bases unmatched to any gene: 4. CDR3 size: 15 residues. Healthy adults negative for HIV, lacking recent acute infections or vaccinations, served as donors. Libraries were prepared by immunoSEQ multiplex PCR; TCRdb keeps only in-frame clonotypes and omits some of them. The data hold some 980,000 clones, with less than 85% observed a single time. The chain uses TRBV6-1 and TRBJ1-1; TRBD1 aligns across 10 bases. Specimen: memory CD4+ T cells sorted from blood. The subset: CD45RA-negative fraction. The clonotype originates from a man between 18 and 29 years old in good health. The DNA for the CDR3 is TGTGCCAGCAGTGAACCCCGGACAGGGGGCACTGAAGCTTTCTTT. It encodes CASSEPRTGGTEAFF.